Below, 4 T cell receptor beta chains from the same sample are listed, as sequenced in a study of blood T cell repertoires in COVID-19. The method was immunoSEQ multiplex PCR; TCRdb's version includes in-frame clones alone and lacks a portion of them. The profile shows about 190,000 clones, about 89% of them singletons. The material sequenced was peripheral blood. All receptors come from a man aged 35 to 55 with acute or convalescent COVID-19.

The chain combines TRBV10-3 with TRBJ2-7; 10 bases are a match to TRBD2. With 10 bases clipped from V and 3 bases from J, the junction kept 12 bases outside the gene matches. Germline V gene sequence: CDR1 ENHRY, CDR2 SYGVKD. There are 15 residues in the CDR3. The CDR3 sequence is CATLGHLAGDYEQYF. DNA of the CDR3: TGTGCCACCCTGGGGCACCTAGCGGGGGACTACGAGCAGTACTTC.

The chain links TRBV4-1 to TRBJ1-1; D is unclear. Germline CDR1 reads MGHRA; CDR2 reads YSYEKL. The ends were cut back, 0 bases at V and 0 bases at J, with 8 bases in the middle. CDR3 length: 15 amino acids. The CDR3 DNA sequence: TGCGCCAGCAGCCAAGATGAGGGTATGAACACTGAAGCTTTCTTT. Residues: CASSQDEGMNTEAFF.

The chain employs TRBV19 and TRBJ2-1; 10 positions match TRBD2. CDR1 and CDR2 from the germline V gene are LNHDA and SQIVND (reference sequence). V dropped 4 bases and J dropped 6; count of bases not matched to a gene: 6. CDR3 length: 15 residues. As DNA, the CDR3 is TGTGCCAGTAGTAGGGGGAGCGGGAGGGGCAATGAGCAGTTCTTC. Residues: CASSRGSGRGNEQFF. Full variable domain (remainder filled in from reference TRBV19 and TRBJ2-1): DGGITQSPKYLFRKEGQNVTLSCEQNLNHDAMYWYRQDPGQGLRLIYYSQIVNDFQKGDIAEGYSVSREKKESFPLTVTSAQKNPTAFYLCASSRGSGRGNEQFFGPGTRLTVL.

The chain employs TRBV5-5 and TRBJ1-4; no clear D. Germline V gene sequence: CDR1 SGHKS, CDR2 YYEKEE (reference sequence). This CDR3 contains 13 residues. Trimming took off 5 bases at V and 4 bases at J, with 9 bases between the two ends. The CDR3 sequence: CASRLSLNEKLFF. DNA of the CDR3: TGTGCCAGCAGGTTGTCACTTAATGAAAAACTGTTTTTT.